The 20 T cell receptor beta chains below all came from one sample that was sequenced in a study of blood T cell repertoires in COVID-19 (dated by TCRdb to 2019 to 2021). To prepare the library, the immunoSEQ multiplex PCR assay was applied. Entries here come from immuneACCESS through TCRdb and include only in-frame sequences with V and J called. Some clones fail to appear in such tables; in the studies checked, an unresolved V gene covers under half of the shortfall, and the cause of the remainder is unknown. This sample comprises fewer than 300,000 clones, approximately 90% of them detected only once. The ten largest clonotypes hold about 4% of the sample. Sequencing used peripheral blood. All receptors come from a man aged 55 to 69 who had recovered from COVID-19.

Here the CDR3 reads CASSDQTGNPTNEKLFF. The CDR3 nucleotides are TGTGCCAGCAGTGACCAGACAGGAAACCCAACTAATGAAAAACTGTTTTTT. The V gene is TRBV2, the J gene TRBJ1-4, with D perhaps TRBD1 (6 bases). The CDR3 spans 17 residues. V lost 3 bases and J lost 0, with 14 bases in between. Germline V gene lookup returns CDR1 SNHLY and CDR2 FYNNEI.

DNA for the CDR3: TGTGCCAGTGTCCGGGACATTACCTTTTCACCCCTCCACTTT. Amino acids: CASVRDITFSPLHF. V is TRBV6-5 and J is TRBJ1-6; the D gene is possibly TRBD1 (6 bases). CDR3 length: 14 amino acids. V was pared by 9 bases and J by 9 bases, with 18 bases between. Looked up from germline, CDR1 is MNHEY and CDR2 is SVGAGI.

The gene calls are TRBV9 and TRBJ2-3; tentatively, D is TRBD1 (5 bases). Germline CDR1 and CDR2: SGDLS and YYNGEE. The CDR3 has 16 residues. V was pared by 0 bases and J by 0 bases, with 11 bases between. CDR3 coding DNA: TGTGCCAGCAGCGTAGAGATGGGGCAGAGCACAGATACGCAGTATTTT. It codes for CASSVEMGQSTDTQYF.

V and J are TRBV7-2 and TRBJ2-1, with D perhaps matching TRBD2 (5 bases). The V and J ends lost 5 bases and 2 bases respectively, with 13 bases between them. The CDR3 totals 15 residues. Germline V gene lookup returns CDR1 SGHTA and CDR2 FQGNSA. Here the CDR3 DNA reads TGTGCCAGCAGCCCAGTAGGAGGCCCCTACAATGAGCAGTTCTTC. It encodes CASSPVGGPYNEQFF. Drawing the rest from reference TRBV7-2 and TRBJ2-1, the complete variable domain is GAGVSQSPSNKVTEKGKDVELRCDPISGHTALYWYRQSLGQGLEFLIYFQGNSAPDKSGLPSDRFSAERTGGSVSTLTIQRTQQEDSAVYLCASSPVGGPYNEQFFGPGTRLTVL.

The V call is TRBV27, the J call TRBJ1-1; D is ambiguous. Germline values: CDR1 MNHEY, CDR2 SMNVEV (reference sequence). The CDR3 consists of 14 residues. Trimming removed 3 bases at V and 1 base at J, with 9 bases between. The CDR3 DNA sequence: TGTGCCAGCAGTTTTCAGCGATCGAACACTGAAGCTTTCTTT. Translation gives CASSFQRSNTEAFF.

This clone was detected only a few times. The chain has TRBV4-2 and TRBJ1-2; D gene uncertain. The CDR3 is 17 residues long. Between the trimmed V and J ends, which lost 0 bases and 3 bases, there was a span of 17 bases. CDR1 and CDR2 (germline): LGHNA, YNFKEQ. Here the CDR3 reads CASSQDAPRRGDYGYTF. Here the CDR3 DNA reads TGTGCCAGCAGCCAAGACGCTCCCCGTCGCGGGGACTATGGCTACACCTTC.

The gene calls are TRBV2 and TRBJ2-6, with D tentatively TRBD1 (6 bases). The ends were cut back, 6 bases at V and 0 bases at J, with 18 bases in the middle. The CDR3 has 18 amino acids. Germline values: CDR1 SNHLY, CDR2 FYNNEI. As DNA, the CDR3 is TGTGCCAGCAGGAGGACAGAGGGTGAATCCTCTGGGGCCAACGTCCTGACTTTC. Its translation is CASRRTEGESSGANVLTF.

CDR3 nucleotides: TGTGCCAGCAGCTTTGCTGACAGGGGGGGTGAGGCTTTCTTT. Residues: CASSFADRGGEAFF. The chain couples TRBV7-9 to TRBJ1-1, with TRBD1 matching over 9 bases. The CDR3 loop spans 14 amino acids. Trimming cost V 3 bases and J 11 bases; bases outside gene matches: 10. Germline V lookup: CDR1 SEHNR, CDR2 FQNEAQ (reference sequence).

The chain employs TRBV7-2 and TRBJ1-4; the match to TRBD1 covers 9 bases. The CDR3 spans 15 residues. J lost 8 bases, V lost 0 bases, and 4 bases had no gene match. The germline V gene encodes CDR1 SGHTA and CDR2 FQGNSA. The DNA of the CDR3 is TGTGCCAGCAGCTTAGCGGGGACAGGGAGAGAAAAACTGTTTTTT. Its protein is CASSLAGTGREKLFF.

The chain recombines TRBV6-5 with TRBJ1-5, with D tentatively TRBD1 (6 bases). The germline V gene encodes CDR1 MNHEY and CDR2 SVGAGI. There are 14 residues in the CDR3. V was trimmed by 4 bases and J by 4 bases, leaving 11 bases between them. CDR3 sequence: CASSSGQPNQPQHF. Written as DNA, the CDR3 is TGTGCCAGCAGTTCTGGACAGCCAAATCAGCCCCAGCATTTT.

The chain joins TRBV7-9 to TRBJ1-1; D is uncertain. This CDR3 comprises 17 residues. The V end lost 0 bases, the J end lost 1 base, and 15 bases lay between the germline ends. Germline values: CDR1 SEHNR, CDR2 FQNEAQ (reference sequence). The CDR3 nucleotides read TGTGCCAGCAGCTTAGCACTCGGACGCGGGTCGAACACTGAAGCTTTCTTT. It encodes CASSLALGRGSNTEAFF.

The rearrangement joins TRBV2 to TRBJ2-7; D is ambiguous. The V gene's germline CDR1 is SNHLY and CDR2 FYNNEI. V was clipped by 7 bases and J by 2 bases, with 9 bases between them. The CDR3 sequence is 12 residues long. The CDR3 DNA sequence: TGTGCCAGCACTTCTCCCCCCTACGAGCAGTACTTC. Translated: CASTSPPYEQYF. Using reference TRBV2 and TRBJ2-7 for the parts outside the CDR3, the full variable domain is EPEVTQTPSHQVTQMGQEVILRCVPISNHLYFYWYRQILGQKVEFLVSFYNNEISEKSEIFDDQFSVERPDGSNFTLKIRSTKLEDSAMYFCASTSPPYEQYFGPGTRLTVT.

This chain links TRBV23-1 with TRBJ1-1; maybe TRBD1 (6 bases). TRBV23-1 carries the ORF label, with uncertain function. V was pared by 4 bases and J by 0 bases, with 18 bases between. This CDR3 contains 17 residues. The CDR3 DNA is TGCGCCAGCAGTCCGACCCGCCGGACAGCTATGAACACTGAAGCTTTCTTT. It translates to CASSPTRRTAMNTEAFF.

V and J are TRBV5-1 and TRBJ2-7; TRBD1 matches 9 bases. V trimming: 0 bases; J trimming: 2 bases; junction bases outside the gene matches: 9. CDR1 is SGHRS and CDR2 is YFSETQ in the germline V gene. The CDR3 runs 17 residues. CDR3 loop: CASSLEHRTGVTYEQYF. In DNA form, the CDR3 reads TGCGCCAGCAGCTTGGAGCATAGGACAGGGGTAACCTACGAGCAGTACTTC.

V usage is TRBV4-2 and J usage is TRBJ2-7; 8 nucleotides line up with TRBD2. Trimming took 3 bases from V and 2 from J; bases not matched to a gene: 9. This CDR3 contains 16 residues. CDR1 is LGHNA, CDR2 YNFKEQ, per germline. CDR3 protein: CASSQETSGPTYEQYF. The CDR3 DNA reads TGTGCCAGCAGCCAGGAAACTAGCGGCCCTACCTACGAGCAGTACTTC.

The chain recombines TRBV13 with TRBJ2-3, with D perhaps matching TRBD1 (6 bases). Trimming stripped 6 bases from V and 0 bases from J, with 10 bases between. The germline V gene encodes CDR1 PRHDT and CDR2 FYEKMQ (reference sequence). There are 14 residues in the CDR3. The CDR3 DNA reads TGTGCCAGCAGAGGACAGTATAGCACAGATACGCAGTATTTT. This sequence encodes CASRGQYSTDTQYF.

The chain couples TRBV6-2 or TRBV6-3 to TRBJ1-2, with D possibly matching TRBD1 (6 bases). CDR3 size: 14 residues. V shed 5 bases and J shed 4 bases, with 14 bases lying between them. The V gene's germline CDR1 is MNHEY and CDR2 SVGEGT. The chain's CDR3 is CASSRNRDIYGYTF. CDR3 sequence (DNA): TGTGCCAGCAGTCGAAACCGGGACATCTATGGCTACACCTTC.

The chain has TRBV11-1 and TRBJ2-2; tentative D call: TRBD1 (6 bases). Germline CDR1 and CDR2: SGHAT and FQDESV (reference sequence). The CDR3 covers 16 residues. V dropped 1 base and J dropped 1 base, with 10 bases sitting between them. CDR3 sequence reads: CASSLGQGMNTGELFF. The CDR3 DNA sequence: TGTGCCAGCAGCTTAGGTCAGGGGATGAACACCGGGGAGCTGTTTTTT.

In regard to this clone: At one end, the junction sequence differs from germline, possibly due to a read error. The chain couples TRBV12-3 or TRBV12-4 to TRBJ2-7; the D gene is possibly TRBD2 (5 bases). There are 13 residues in the CDR3. For the CDR3, the DNA is TGTGCCAGCAGTTTAGCAGGTTCGAGGGTTCCCCACTTC. Encoded protein: CASSLAGSRVPHF.

J is TRBJ2-1 and V is TRBV19, with D possibly matching TRBD1 (6 bases). The CDR3 contains 16 residues. Per the germline V gene, CDR1 is LNHDA and CDR2 is SQIVND (reference sequence). V lost 4 bases, J lost 3 bases, and 16 bases lay in between. The CDR3 sequence is CASSKQGFPLYNEQFF. DNA for the CDR3: TGTGCCAGTAGTAAGCAGGGGTTTCCTCTCTACAATGAGCAGTTCTTC. Based on the CDR3 plus reference TRBV19 and TRBJ2-1, the full variable domain is DGGITQSPKYLFRKEGQNVTLSCEQNLNHDAMYWYRQDPGQGLRLIYYSQIVNDFQKGDIAEGYSVSREKKESFPLTVTSAQKNPTAFYLCASSKQGFPLYNEQFFGPGTRLTVL.